The next 25 T cell receptor beta chains were all read from a single sample in a study of blood T cell repertoires in COVID-19. Repertoires were generated with immunoSEQ multiplex PCR, while TCRdb's copy carries only in-frame clones and drops some. Here the sample spans 300,000 to 350,000 clones, around nine tenths being singletons. The sequencing sample was made of peripheral blood. These TCRs come from a woman aged 70 to 79 with COVID-19, enrolled during active disease.

The chain joins TRBV6-5 to TRBJ2-2, with 8 bases fitting TRBD1. Unmatched junction bases numbered 10, after V lost 4 bases and J lost 6 bases. The germline CDR1 and CDR2 sequences are MNHEY and SVGAGI. CDR3 length: 16 amino acids. The CDR3 protein is CASSSTGGSLAGELFF. The CDR3 DNA reads as TGTGCCAGCAGTTCCACAGGGGGAAGCTTGGCCGGGGAGCTGTTTTTT.

V and J are TRBV27 and TRBJ2-2, with D possibly matching TRBD1 (5 bases). The CDR3 consists of 12 residues. The V gene's germline CDR1 is MNHEY and CDR2 SMNVEV (reference sequence). Trimming cost V 6 bases and J 8 bases, with 10 bases left between them. CDR3 bases: TGTGCCAGCAGATCGGCAGGGGGGGAGCTGTTTTTT. Translating it yields CASRSAGGELFF.

This chain links TRBV21-1 with TRBJ1-3. TRBV21-1 is labeled a pseudogene. CDR3 length equals 18 residues. The CDR3 nucleotides are TGTGCCAGCAGCAAAGACCCTCCCGCGTCCATCCCGGGAAACACCATATATTTT. This codes for CASSKDPPASIPGNTIYF.

The sample holds one count of this clone. The CDR3 coding sequence is TGTGCCAGCAGTTTACAGGGATCTAACTATGGCTACACCTTC. Protein sequence: CASSLQGSNYGYTF. The chain is built from TRBV27 and TRBJ1-2, with D perhaps TRBD1 (5 bases). Looked up from germline, CDR1 is MNHEY and CDR2 is SMNVEV (reference sequence). With 2 bases removed from V and 0 bases from J, the gap between germline ends came to 7 bases. This CDR3 has 14 amino acids.

The chain recombines TRBV7-9 with TRBJ2-2, with D perhaps TRBD1 (6 bases). Germline CDR1 reads SEHNR; CDR2 reads FQNEAQ (reference sequence). Trimming left V 2 bases short and J 1 base short, with 14 bases between. There are 17 residues in the CDR3. The CDR3 reads CASSLTQQGRNTGELFF. DNA for the CDR3: TGTGCCAGCAGCTTAACGCAACAGGGAAGGAACACCGGGGAGCTGTTTTTT.

This chain links TRBV5-1 with TRBJ1-6; no clear D. Per germline, CDR1 SGHRS and CDR2 YFSETQ. Trimming left V 1 base short and J 5 bases short, with 10 bases between. CDR3 length equals 15 residues. The CDR3 is CASSLTIANNSPLHF. Here the CDR3 DNA reads TGCGCCAGCAGCTTGACCATAGCAAATAATTCACCCCTCCACTTT.

This clone occurred once. This chain links TRBV7-9 with TRBJ2-7; D gene unclear. The CDR3 contains 11 residues. Looked up from germline, CDR1 is SEHNR and CDR2 is FQNEAQ (reference sequence). V gave up 5 bases and J gave up 4 bases, with 6 bases separating them. CDR3 loop: CASSVTYEQYF. The CDR3 DNA follows: TGTGCCAGCAGCGTGACTTACGAGCAGTACTTC.

This chain links TRBV6-5 with TRBJ1-3; 9 bases are shared with TRBD1. Losses at the gene ends were 6 bases for V and 4 bases for J; bases not matched to a gene: 7. Germline V gene lookup returns CDR1 MNHEY and CDR2 SVGAGI. This CDR3 has 15 amino acids. CDR3: CASRQQGAGGNTIYF. CDR3 bases: TGTGCCAGCAGACAACAGGGGGCGGGAGGAAACACCATATATTTT.

The chain employs TRBV7-9 and TRBJ1-4; unclear D gene. The CDR3 sequence is 12 residues long. CDR1 SEHNR and CDR2 FQNEAQ come from the germline V gene (reference sequence). V lost 8 bases and J lost 2, with 6 bases in between. This CDR3 reads CASRVTNEKLFF. In nucleotides, the CDR3 is TGTGCCAGCCGGGTTACTAATGAAAAACTGTTTTTT. Looking up the rest from reference TRBV7-9 and TRBJ1-4 gives the full variable domain: DTGVSQNPRHKITKRGQNVTFRCDPISEHNRLYWYRQTLGQGPEFLTYFQNEAQLEKSRLLSDRFSAERPKGSFSTLEIQRTEQGDSAMYLCASRVTNEKLFFGSGTQLSVL.

On this clone: Different DNA sequences within this sample yield the same CDR3. This chain connects TRBV2 to TRBJ1-5; a possible D gene is TRBD1 (6 bases). V gave up 4 bases and J gave up 1 base, with 8 bases separating them. The germline V gene encodes CDR1 SNHLY and CDR2 FYNNEI. CDR3 length: 14 residues. The CDR3 DNA follows: TGTGCCAGCAGTGGGGGGACAAGCAATCAGCCCCAGCATTTT. Protein: CASSGGTSNQPQHF.

The rearrangement uses TRBV6-6 and TRBJ2-1; weak D call: TRBD2 (6 bases). The V gene's germline CDR1 is MNHNY and CDR2 SVGAGI (reference sequence). V dropped 5 bases and J dropped 3 bases, with 14 bases sitting between them. The CDR3 is 15 amino acids. In DNA form, the CDR3 reads TGTGCCAGCAGTCCTCGACTAGTTGGCTACAATGAGCAGTTCTTC. This encodes CASSPRLVGYNEQFF.

This clone was detected only once. The chain combines TRBV12-3 or TRBV12-4 with TRBJ1-1; possibly TRBD1 for D (5 bases). The V gene lost 2 bases and the J gene lost 5 bases, with 9 bases spanning the gap. CDR3 size: 13 residues. CDR3 coding DNA: TGTGCCAGCAGTTTATCTGGGGCAACTGAAGCTTTCTTT. Translating it yields CASSLSGATEAFF.

The chain couples TRBV4-1 to TRBJ1-3; 8 bases match TRBD1. The J segment lost 3 bases and the V segment lost 2 bases, leaving 15 bases of the junction unmatched. The CDR3 has 19 amino acids. From germline, CDR1 is MGHRA and CDR2 YSYEKL. CDR3 protein: CASSQLHRGSLLGGNTIYF. In DNA form, the CDR3 reads TGCGCCAGCAGCCAACTGCACAGGGGGTCTTTACTTGGTGGAAACACCATATATTTT.

CDR3 in amino acids: CASSPEDRGDYGYTF. The CDR3 DNA follows: TGCGCCAGCAGCCCGGAGGACAGGGGGGACTATGGCTACACCTTC. The chain links TRBV5-1 to TRBJ1-2, with 10 bases lining up with TRBD1. CDR1 is SGHRS and CDR2 is YFSETQ in the germline V gene. Trimming took 4 bases from V and 3 from J; bases not matched to a gene: 6. There are 15 residues in the CDR3.

This chain uses TRBV6-6 with TRBJ1-2; no definite D call. V lost 2 bases and J lost 4, with 11 bases in between. Per germline, CDR1 MNHNY and CDR2 SVGAGI (reference sequence). The CDR3 sequence is 14 residues long. The CDR3 protein is CASSYAGSPYGYTF. CDR3 nucleotide sequence: TGTGCCAGCAGTTACGCTGGGAGTCCCTATGGCTACACCTTC.

V usage is TRBV10-3 and J usage is TRBJ2-7; possible D gene TRBD1, 6 bases. The V gene lost 6 bases and the J gene lost 4 bases, with 16 bases spanning the gap. Germline V CDR1 and CDR2: ENHRY, SYGVKD. This CDR3 contains 14 residues. The CDR3 coding sequence is TGTGCCATCAGGCCGGACAGCGCAAGGTACGAGCAGTACTTC. Translating gives CAIRPDSARYEQYF.

The rearrangement links TRBV24-1 to TRBJ2-3; 10 bases align to TRBD2. The CDR3 spans 15 residues. Germline CDR1 reads KGHDR; CDR2 reads SFDVKD. The V segment lost 3 bases and the J segment 6 bases; nucleotides outside the gene matches: 5. The CDR3 protein is CATSDNSGGRDTQYF. The CDR3 region has the DNA TGTGCCACCAGTGATAATAGCGGGGGGAGGGATACGCAGTATTTT.

V usage is TRBV6-2 or TRBV6-3 and J usage is TRBJ2-4, with 7 nucleotides matching TRBD1. Trimming took 4 bases from V and 3 from J; bases not matched to a gene: 9. The CDR3 runs to 16 residues. Germline V gene sequence: CDR1 MNHEY, CDR2 SVGEGT. For the CDR3, the DNA is TGTGCCAGCAGTTCCCGACAGGGATCGGTCAAAAACATTCAGTACTTC. Protein product: CASSSRQGSVKNIQYF.

V is TRBV30 and J is TRBJ1-2, with 8 nucleotides matching TRBD1. The CDR3 sequence is 13 residues long. Trimming at V came to 4 bases and at J to 8 bases, leaving 9 bases not matched to a gene. Per germline, CDR1 GTSNPN and CDR2 SVGIG (reference sequence). In nucleotides, the CDR3 is TGTGCCTGGAAAAGTCAGGGGGCGGGAGGCTACACCTTC. Its translation: CAWKSQGAGGYTF.

This clone was found once. This rearrangement joins TRBV6-6 to TRBJ2-1; TRBD2 matches at 12 bases. The CDR3 is 18 residues long. CDR1 and CDR2 from the germline V gene are MNHNY and SVGAGI (reference sequence). Trimming at V came to 5 bases and at J to 0 bases, leaving 8 bases not matched to a gene. In DNA form, the CDR3 reads TGTGCCAGCAGTCGGACAGGGACTAGCGGGTTCTCCTACAATGAGCAGTTCTTC. It codes for CASSRTGTSGFSYNEQFF.

The rearrangement joins TRBV7-2 to TRBJ1-3, with 9 bases aligning to TRBD1. With 6 bases clipped from V and 4 bases from J, the junction kept 7 bases outside the gene matches. Per the germline V gene, CDR1 is SGHTA and CDR2 is FQGNSA. The CDR3 extends over 15 amino acids. The CDR3 region has the DNA TGTGCCAGCAGTTCCGGGACAGGGTTAGGAAACACCATATATTTT. Translated: CASSSGTGLGNTIYF.

The rearrangement uses TRBV24-1 and TRBJ2-2; weak D call: TRBD2 (5 bases). CDR3 length: 14 amino acids. CDR1 is KGHDR and CDR2 is SFDVKD in the germline V gene. DNA of the CDR3: TGTGCAATCAGTTCAAGCGGGAACACCGGGGAGCTGTTTTTT. As protein: CAISSSGNTGELFF.

The chain links TRBV25-1 to TRBJ1-5; 8 bases map to TRBD1. The trim removed 8 bases at V and 0 bases at J, leaving 12 bases unmatched. CDR1 and CDR2 (germline): MGHDK, SYGVNS. CDR3 length: 17 amino acids. CDR3 amino acids: CASPEGPGGDSNQPQHF. The DNA for the CDR3 is TGTGCCAGCCCCGAAGGCCCAGGGGGCGATAGCAATCAGCCCCAGCATTTT. Drawing the rest from reference TRBV25-1 and TRBJ1-5, the complete variable domain is EADIYQTPRYLVIGTGKKITLECSQTMGHDKMYWYQQDPGMELHLIHYSYGVNSTEKGDLSSESTVSRIRTEHFPLTLESARPSHTSQYLCASPEGPGGDSNQPQHFGDGTRLSIL.

The chain couples TRBV21-1 to TRBJ1-4; TRBD1, the table's D call, was not compared with the DNA. TRBV21-1 is classified as a pseudogene. CDR3 length: 14 residues. The CDR3 nucleotides read TGTGCCAGCAGCCGGACAGGGGACGGGGAAAAACTGTTTTTT. Amino acid sequence: CASSRTGDGEKLFF.

This clone was observed a single time. The chain carries TRBV11-3 and TRBJ2-5, with 7 bases matching TRBD2. Germline assignment: CDR1 SGHNT and CDR2 YENEEA. V trimming: 1 base; J trimming: 2 bases; junction bases outside the gene matches: 10. CDR3 length equals 17 residues. The CDR3 coding sequence is TGTGCCAGCAGCTTAGGTGTACAGCGGGGAAGACAAGAGACCCAGTACTTC. Amino acids: CASSLGVQRGRQETQYF.